The 32 T cell receptor beta chains below all came from one sample that was sequenced in a study of shared clonotypes between healthy human individuals. Sequenced by immunoSEQ multiplex PCR; TCRdb stores in-frame clones only, minus some. The sample records roughly 2,500,000 clones, 80% to 95% being singletons. The sequenced material came from naive CD4+ T cells from PBMCs. The subset: CD45RA+ positively selected. Every receptor here comes from a man between 18 and 29 years old in good health. Some clones in this sample may be carry-over from other donors' samples.

The chain has TRBV27 and TRBJ1-4, with 8 bases aligning to TRBD1. The germline V gene has CDR1 MNHEY and CDR2 SMNVEV (reference sequence). The CDR3 length is 15 residues. With V trimmed by 2 bases and J by 6 bases, 5 bases remained unmatched. The CDR3 spells CASSLGQGRDEKLFF. CDR3 nucleotide sequence: TGTGCCAGCAGTTTAGGACAGGGACGGGATGAAAAACTGTTTTTT.

This chain joins TRBV4-1 and TRBJ1-4, with 10 bases lining up with TRBD1. This CDR3 region has 15 residues. V shed 4 bases, J shed 7 bases, and the junction held 6 bases outside the gene matches. Germline V CDR1 and CDR2: MGHRA, YSYEKL. CDR3 DNA: TGCGCCAGCAGCCGGACCGGGACAGGGGTTGAAAAACTGTTTTTT. As protein: CASSRTGTGVEKLFF.

The chain carries TRBV7-6 and TRBJ2-7, with 11 bases matching TRBD2. CDR3 length: 20 residues. CDR1 is SGHVS, CDR2 FNYEAQ, per germline. V shed 7 bases, J shed 4 bases, and the junction held 24 bases outside the gene matches. The CDR3: CASKVSRPALAGGLVYEQYF. CDR3 nucleotides: TGTGCCAGCAAAGTCAGCCGCCCGGCGCTAGCGGGAGGTCTCGTTTACGAGCAGTACTTC.

The chain combines TRBV5-1 with TRBJ1-4; D unclear. This CDR3 has 16 residues. V lost 2 bases and J 14 bases, leaving 25 bases between the germline ends. CDR1 and CDR2 from the germline V gene are SGHRS and YFSETQ. CDR3 nucleotide sequence: TGCGCCAGCAGCTTATCCCCCCAGGACGGCTCTTATGGGCTGTTTTTT. The encoded protein is CASSLSPQDGSYGLFF.

This clone was detected once. V usage is TRBV19 and J usage is TRBJ1-5, with D perhaps matching TRBD1 (6 bases). The germline V gene has CDR1 LNHDA and CDR2 SQIVND (reference sequence). The length of the CDR3 is 16 residues. V was cut by 3 bases and J by 2 bases, with 14 bases left in between. The CDR3 region is CASSISGRGGNQPQHF. DNA for the CDR3: TGTGCCAGTAGTATTAGCGGCAGGGGAGGCAATCAGCCCCAGCATTTT.

The V call is TRBV7-2, the J call TRBJ1-1; no clear D. Trimming left V 5 bases short and J 10 bases short, with 17 bases between. The CDR3 spans 13 residues. Germline V gives CDR1 SGHTA, CDR2 FQGNSA. The DNA for the CDR3 is TGTGCCAGCAGCCCAATACGGTCGGCCGTAGCTTTCTTT. Its protein is CASSPIRSAVAFF.

This chain connects TRBV7-9 to TRBJ2-7, with D possibly being TRBD1 (5 bases). This CDR3 contains 14 residues. V lost 5 bases to trimming and J lost 2 bases, with 13 bases between them. Germline assignment: CDR1 SEHNR and CDR2 FQNEAQ (reference sequence). CDR3 loop: CASSMTEKPYEQYF. For the CDR3, the DNA is TGTGCCAGCAGCATGACAGAAAAACCCTACGAGCAGTACTTC.

This clone was observed once. Written as DNA, the CDR3 is TGTGCCAGCAGCTTGGGGCAGGGTAGTGGCGAGCAGTACTTC. It yields the protein CASSLGQGSGEQYF. The rearrangement uses TRBV5-8 and TRBJ2-7; D is perhaps TRBD1 (5 bases). Trimming stripped 0 bases from V and 6 bases from J, with 13 bases between. Germline V gene data show CDR1 as SGHTS and CDR2 as YDEGEE. The CDR3 has 14 residues.

V gene TRBV7-9 combines with J gene TRBJ2-2, with 7 bases fitting TRBD2. V trimming: 1 base; J trimming: 0 bases; junction bases outside the gene matches: 2. This CDR3 region has 16 residues. Germline assignment: CDR1 SEHNR and CDR2 FQNEAQ (reference sequence). Here the CDR3 reads CASSLVLATNTGELFF. CDR3 DNA sequence: TGTGCCAGCAGCTTAGTACTAGCGACGAACACCGGGGAGCTGTTTTTT. Together with reference TRBV7-9 and TRBJ2-2, the CDR3 gives the full variable domain: DTGVSQNPRHKITKRGQNVTFRCDPISEHNRLYWYRQTLGQGPEFLTYFQNEAQLEKSRLLSDRFSAERPKGSFSTLEIQRTEQGDSAMYLCASSLVLATNTGELFFGEGSRLTVL.

The chain employs TRBV2 and TRBJ2-7, with D tentatively TRBD1 (6 bases). The germline V gene has CDR1 SNHLY and CDR2 FYNNEI. With 7 bases removed from V and 2 bases from J, the gap between germline ends came to 9 bases. This CDR3 spans 12 amino acids. The CDR3 spells CASTGDTYEQYF. Here the CDR3 DNA reads TGTGCCAGCACTGGGGACACCTACGAGCAGTACTTC.

The rearrangement links TRBV29-1 to TRBJ1-1; TRBD1 is a possible D gene (6 bases). This CDR3 is 13 amino acids long. The V gene's germline CDR1 is SQVTM and CDR2 ANQGSEA. The ends were cut back, 3 bases at V and 1 base at J, with 9 bases in the middle. The CDR3 region is CSVDRGPNTEAFF. In DNA form, the CDR3 reads TGCAGCGTTGACCGGGGGCCGAACACTGAAGCTTTCTTT.

The V and J genes are TRBV6-1 and TRBJ2-7; a possible D gene is TRBD2 (5 bases). Germline CDR1 is MNHNS and CDR2 is SASEGT. Trimming removed 2 bases from V and 7 bases from J, with 21 bases in between. The CDR3 length is 16 residues. This CDR3 is CASSESPGSPRGEQYF. The CDR3 DNA reads TGTGCCAGCAGTGAAAGCCCTGGGTCCCCACGGGGAGAGCAGTACTTC.

This sequence joins TRBV6-6 and TRBJ1-2, with D unresolved. The CDR3 totals 15 residues. The germline gives CDR1 MNHNY, CDR2 SVGAGI (reference sequence). Trimming removed 4 bases at V and 4 bases at J, with 16 bases between. CDR3 nucleotides: TGTGCCAGCAGTTCCGCCACAGATTCCTCCTATGGCTACACCTTC. As protein: CASSSATDSSYGYTF.

Note on this clone: The same CDR3 also results from other DNA sequences found in this sample. The rearrangement uses TRBV7-9 and TRBJ1-4; the match to TRBD1 covers 7 bases. Germline values: CDR1 SEHNR, CDR2 FQNEAQ (reference sequence). The junction had 4 bases not matched to a gene; V was cut back by 5 bases and J by 4 bases. The CDR3 has 14 amino acids. The CDR3 spells CASSLGQFNEKLFF. As DNA, the CDR3 is TGTGCCAGCAGCCTGGGACAGTTTAATGAAAAACTGTTTTTT.

The chain joins TRBV28 to TRBJ2-5, with 9 positions matching TRBD2. V trimming: 0 bases; J trimming: 0 bases; junction bases outside the gene matches: 2. CDR1 is MDHEN, CDR2 SYDVKM, per germline. The CDR3 loop spans 16 amino acids. CDR3 residues: CASSLWTSGDQETQYF. Here the CDR3 DNA reads TGTGCCAGCAGTTTATGGACTAGCGGAGACCAAGAGACCCAGTACTTC.

This chain uses TRBV7-2 with TRBJ2-3, with 9 positions matching TRBD2. CDR1 and CDR2 (germline): SGHTA, FQGNSA. The CDR3 contains 16 residues. V shed 3 bases, J shed 2 bases, and the junction held 6 bases outside the gene matches. The DNA of the CDR3 is TGTGCCAGCAGCTTTCTAGCGGGAACACCCACAGATACGCAGTATTTT. This encodes CASSFLAGTPTDTQYF.

V and J are TRBV9 and TRBJ1-5; TRBD1 agrees at 7 bases. The CDR3 has 14 residues. Germline V lookup: CDR1 SGDLS, CDR2 YYNGEE. V lost 3 bases, J lost 5 bases, and 5 bases stayed unmatched. For the CDR3, the DNA is TGTGCCAGCAGCGCCGACAGGGAGTATCAGCCCCAGCATTTT. This translates into CASSADREYQPQHF.

The gene calls are TRBV7-9 and TRBJ2-1, with 11 bases matching TRBD2. CDR1 is SEHNR, CDR2 FQNEAQ, per germline (reference sequence). Unmatched junction bases numbered 9, after V lost 2 bases and J lost 6 bases. The CDR3 spans 17 residues. The CDR3: CASSLRASGRSGNEQFF. CDR3 nucleotide sequence: TGTGCCAGCAGCTTAAGGGCTAGCGGGAGGTCGGGCAATGAGCAGTTCTTC.

The chain recombines TRBV7-9 with TRBJ1-2, with unresolved D. The CDR3 consists of 13 residues. Deletions cut 0 bases from V and 6 bases from J, with 8 bases between. The germline gives CDR1 SEHNR, CDR2 FQNEAQ (reference sequence). CDR3 DNA: TGTGCCAGCAGCTTAGCTTTGGAGGATGGCTACACCTTC. Protein product: CASSLALEDGYTF.

As to this clone: The junction shows a germline mismatch at one end, possibly a read error. The chain recombines TRBV15 with TRBJ2-3; D not resolved. CDR3 length equals 13 residues. The germline V gene has CDR1 LNHNV and CDR2 YYDKDF (reference sequence). CDR3 DNA: TGTGCCACCAGCGGAGAAATCACAGATACGCAGTATTTT. This gives the protein CATSGEITDTQYF.

This chain joins TRBV5-1 and TRBJ2-7; D may match TRBD1 or TRBD2 (5 bases each). CDR1 is SGHRS, CDR2 YFSETQ, per germline. The V gene lost 3 bases and the J gene lost 5 bases, with 18 bases spanning the gap. This CDR3 has 15 residues. CDR3 sequence: CASSYLGTDINEQYF. The DNA of the CDR3 is TGCGCCAGCAGCTATCTAGGGACGGATATAAACGAGCAGTACTTC.

Only one count was recorded for this clone. The chain carries TRBV5-6 and TRBJ2-1; 11 bases align to TRBD2. Looked up from germline, CDR1 is SGHDT and CDR2 is YYEEEE. With 2 bases clipped from V and 6 bases from J, the junction kept 7 bases outside the gene matches. The CDR3 extends over 16 amino acids. The CDR3 reads CASSFGLAGVLNEQFF. In DNA, the CDR3 is TGTGCCAGCAGCTTTGGACTAGCGGGCGTCCTCAATGAGCAGTTCTTC. Together with reference TRBV5-6 and TRBJ2-1, the CDR3 gives the full variable domain: DAGVTQSPTHLIKTRGQQVTLRCSPKSGHDTVSWYQQALGQGPQFIFQYYEEEERQRGNFPDRFSGHQFPNYSSELNVNALLLGDSALYLCASSFGLAGVLNEQFFGPGTRLTVL.

The chain employs TRBV2 and TRBJ2-2; 8 bases fit TRBD2. CDR3 length equals 13 residues. Looked up from germline, CDR1 is SNHLY and CDR2 is FYNNEI. The V segment lost 11 bases and the J segment 7 bases; nucleotides outside the gene matches: 9. CDR3 amino acids: CAGSGSEGGELFF. The CDR3 DNA reads as TGTGCCGGGAGCGGGAGCGAAGGCGGGGAGCTGTTTTTT.

The V and J genes are TRBV19 and TRBJ1-1; possible D gene TRBD1, 6 bases. The germline gives CDR1 LNHDA, CDR2 SQIVND (reference sequence). The CDR3 covers 11 residues. CDR3 residues: CATRGSTEAFF. In DNA, the CDR3 is TGTGCTACAAGGGGGAGCACTGAAGCTTTCTTT.

In the case of this clone: The same CDR3 is also encoded by other DNA sequences in this sample. The rearrangement uses TRBV18 and TRBJ1-5, with 10 bases fitting TRBD1. This CDR3 has 15 amino acids. Per germline, CDR1 KGHSH and CDR2 LQKENI. With V trimmed by 4 bases and J by 2 bases, 2 bases remained unmatched. The CDR3 DNA reads as TGTGCCAGCTCACTAGGACAGGGGGGCAATCAGCCCCAGCATTTT. It specifies CASSLGQGGNQPQHF. The variable domain in full, completed from reference TRBV18 and TRBJ1-5, reads NAGVMQNPRHLVRRRGQEARLRCSPMKGHSHVYWYRQLPEEGLKFMVYLQKENIIDESGMPKERFSAEFPKEGPSILRIQQVVRGDSAAYFCASSLGQGGNQPQHFGDGTRLSIL.

The chain uses TRBV7-3 and TRBJ2-5, with D unresolved. Germline V gives CDR1 SGHTA, CDR2 FQGTGA. Trimming removed 2 bases at V and 4 bases at J, with 5 bases between. The CDR3 totals 12 residues. The chain's CDR3 is CASSLDGETQYF. The DNA for the CDR3 is TGTGCCAGCAGCTTAGATGGAGAGACCCAGTACTTC.

The rearrangement uses TRBV6-1 and TRBJ1-6; tentatively, D is TRBD1 (5 bases). Germline CDR1 reads MNHNS; CDR2 reads SASEGT. The CDR3 is 17 amino acids. V dropped 1 base and J dropped 7 bases, with 17 bases sitting between them. The CDR3, as DNA: TGTGCCAGCAGTGAAGAAACATATCAGGGCTGGAATTCACCCCTCCACTTT. Its translation: CASSEETYQGWNSPLHF.

As regards this clone: In the same sample, other DNA sequences code for this CDR3. The chain combines TRBV5-1 with TRBJ1-1; D may be TRBD1 (5 bases). This CDR3 spans 14 amino acids. Per the germline V gene, CDR1 is SGHRS and CDR2 is YFSETQ. Trimming removed 2 bases at V and 1 base at J, with 9 bases between. The CDR3 nucleotides read TGCGCCAGCAGCTTACAAGGGACGAACACTGAAGCTTTCTTT. It codes for CASSLQGTNTEAFF.

The chain combines TRBV7-3 with TRBJ2-2, with D uncertain. The CDR3 length is 12 residues. From germline, CDR1 is SGHTA and CDR2 FQGTGA. V was trimmed by 3 bases and J by 6 bases, leaving 5 bases between them. As DNA, the CDR3 is TGTGCCAGCAGCTTTGACGCCGGGGAGCTGTTTTTT. This gives the protein CASSFDAGELFF.

This chain joins TRBV4-3 and TRBJ2-2, with TRBD2 identical over 9 bases. CDR3 size: 20 residues. Germline V CDR1 and CDR2: LGHNA, YSLEER. With 0 bases clipped from V and 2 bases from J, the junction kept 13 bases outside the gene matches. Here the CDR3 DNA reads TGCGCCAGCAGCCAAGATGATCTAGAGATACTAGCGGGTAACACCGGGGAGCTGTTTTTT. Translating it yields CASSQDDLEILAGNTGELFF.

The J gene is TRBJ2-7, the V gene TRBV18; 7 bases are a match to TRBD1. V lost 4 bases and J lost 0; bases outside the gene matches: 3. Per the germline V gene, CDR1 is KGHSH and CDR2 is LQKENI. This CDR3 spans 14 amino acids. The CDR3 region is CASSQGGSSYEQYF. The DNA for the CDR3 is TGTGCCAGCTCACAAGGGGGCTCCTCCTACGAGCAGTACTTC. Based on the CDR3 plus reference TRBV18 and TRBJ2-7, the full variable domain is NAGVMQNPRHLVRRRGQEARLRCSPMKGHSHVYWYRQLPEEGLKFMVYLQKENIIDESGMPKERFSAEFPKEGPSILRIQQVVRGDSAAYFCASSQGGSSYEQYFGPGTRLTVT.

This chain joins TRBV2 and TRBJ1-1; TRBD1 agrees at 10 bases. Trimming took 8 bases from V and 4 from J; bases not matched to a gene: 7. The CDR3 totals 14 residues. CDR1 is SNHLY and CDR2 is FYNNEI in the germline V gene. The CDR3 region has the DNA TGTGCCAGCGGTAAGGACAGGGGGACCACTGAAGCTTTCTTT. This translates into CASGKDRGTTEAFF.